This T cell receptor (beta chain) appears in the sequencing data of a study of blood T cell repertoires in COVID-19. The assay was immunoSEQ multiplex PCR, and TCRdb's table has in-frame clones only and misses some. The sample carries about 370,000 clones, roughly nine tenths recorded once. The sequence derives from a middle-aged woman who had been exposed to COVID-19. What was sequenced was PBMCs or T cells enriched from blood (not recorded which).

This CDR3 is CASSSSSANEQYF. Written as DNA, the CDR3 is TGTGCCAGCAGCTCCTCTAGCGCCAACGAGCAGTACTTC. This rearrangement joins TRBV13 to TRBJ2-7, with D maybe TRBD2 (6 bases). This CDR3 has 13 residues. V shed 4 bases and J shed 5 bases, with 12 bases lying between them. Germline V gene data show CDR1 as PRHDT and CDR2 as FYEKMQ (reference sequence).